This passage covers 5 T cell receptor beta chains from one sample sequenced in a study of beta chain features in type 1 diabetes. Sequenced material consisted of expressed TCRB transcripts (all of the isolated RNA was reverse transcribed). Clones were sequenced by immunoSEQ multiplex PCR, and TCRdb holds only the in-frame ones, with some missing. Among about 15,000 clones, around two fifths were seen once, and the ten largest hold 0.45% to 0.65%. Sequencing was performed on stem cell memory CD4+ T cells from blood. The receptors shown here come from a middle-aged woman in good health.

A few counts support this clone. The rearrangement joins TRBV19 to TRBJ2-3, with 8 bases matching TRBD2. Germline V gene sequence: CDR1 LNHDA, CDR2 SQIVND (reference sequence). This CDR3 is built from 14 residues. Trimming removed 5 bases from V and 0 bases from J; junction bases left unmatched: 1. The CDR3 DNA reads TGTGCCAGTAGTCGGGGGGGCAGCACAGATACGCAGTATTTT. Amino acid sequence: CASSRGGSTDTQYF.

The rearrangement uses TRBV7-8 and TRBJ1-6; 7 bases line up with TRBD1. The V segment lost 2 bases and the J segment 8 bases; nucleotides outside the gene matches: 3. Looked up from germline, CDR1 is SGHVS and CDR2 is FQNEAQ. CDR3 length: 14 residues. CDR3 protein: CASSLTGAYSPLHF. The CDR3 DNA is TGTGCCAGCAGCTTAACAGGGGCGTATTCACCCCTCCACTTT.

This clone has just a few counts. V is TRBV13 and J is TRBJ2-7, with D possibly being TRBD1 (6 bases). Germline assignment: CDR1 PRHDT and CDR2 FYEKMQ (reference sequence). The length of the CDR3 is 12 residues. Trimming took 3 bases from V and 12 from J, leaving 15 bases between them. CDR3 sequence reads: CASSFWTAAGYF. CDR3 DNA: TGTGCCAGCAGCTTCTGGACAGCCGCGGGGTACTTC.

The chain carries TRBV19 and TRBJ1-4, with 11 bases identical to TRBD1. Germline CDR1 and CDR2: LNHDA and SQIVND (reference sequence). CDR3 size: 15 residues. Trimming at V came to 6 bases and at J to 8 bases, leaving 8 bases not matched to a gene. The CDR3 DNA reads TGTGCCAGTAGAGGACCGGGACAGGGGGAGGAAAAACTGTTTTTT. This encodes CASRGPGQGEEKLFF.

V is TRBV7-2 and J is TRBJ2-7; tentatively, D is TRBD1 (6 bases). CDR1 SGHTA and CDR2 FQGNSA come from the germline V gene. V dropped 2 bases and J dropped 5 bases, with 19 bases sitting between them. The CDR3 extends over 16 amino acids. The CDR3 DNA reads TGTGCCAGCAGCTTACAGGCAGGGGTCCTTAACCACGAGCAGTACTTC. It yields the protein CASSLQAGVLNHEQYF. Full variable domain (outside the CDR3, taken from reference TRBV7-2 and TRBJ2-7): GAGVSQSPSNKVTEKGKDVELRCDPISGHTALYWYRQSLGQGLEFLIYFQGNSAPDKSGLPSDRFSAERTGGSVSTLTIQRTQQEDSAVYLCASSLQAGVLNHEQYFGPGTRLTVT.